This TCR beta chain is from a study of PD-1 blockade in classical Hodgkin lymphoma (dated by TCRdb to the early 2020s). Concerning the study at large: Nivolumab dosing was 3 mg/kg intravenously every 2 weeks, continuing until either disease progression or unacceptable toxicity. The study used CyTOF and TCR beta sequencing to define a peripheral blood immune signature of response to PD-1 blockade in classical Hodgkin lymphoma.

About this clone itself: Its antigen target is currently unknown. Per-base qualities were not stored, and no clone one base away is much larger.

Overall results and qualifications from the work: Only a single clinical trial cohort was studied, and what caused the repertoire differences, possibly disease activity or prior therapy, remained undefined. Baseline TCR diversity was reported to be lower in newly diagnosed patients than in healthy donors and to be lower still in relapsed/refractory patients. Trial patients with a complete response had baseline diversity similar to that of newly diagnosed patients, while partial responders and progressors had significantly lower diversity. Lower diversity was seen in patients whose nivolumab began less than 1 year after ASCT, and these patients were left out of later analyses so that immune reconstitution would not confound the results. By C4D1, a significant rise was seen in CD4+ TCR diversity but not in CD8+ TCR diversity (p=0.0027 vs p=0.16), and the rise was most apparent among complete responders (p=0.02).

Reading the germline V gene gives CDR1 SGDLS and CDR2 YYNGEE. The CDR3 spans 16 residues, from the cysteine through the phenylalanine. The entry retains the CDR3 DNA only, 48 bases that are in frame from base 1. V and J are trimmed by 3 bases and 2 bases, and the gene matches miss 6 bases of the junction. The Qiagen DNeasy kit was used to extract genomic DNA from unsorted PBMCs and from the negatively selected CD4+ and CD8+ fractions. Using primers that anneal to V and J segments, immunoSEQ multiplex PCR amplified the TCR beta CDR3 regions. Amplification bias was minimized using a synthetic immune receptor repertoire, and residual bias was removed computationally after sequencing. From the authors' description of their analysis: Custom Python scripts were used to quantify repertoire diversity as the Shannon entropy index. Unsorted, CD4+ and CD8+ repertoires were analyzed separately, except in combined analyses where CD4+ and CD8+ sequences were merged in silico. Clonal expansion was defined as a frequency increase of at least 2-fold after treatment compared with C1D1, and clones undetected at baseline were assigned a pseudocount of 0.5. Singleton clones were defined as clones with 0 or 1 copy at C1D1, and non-singleton clones were defined as clones with 2 or more copies. Clones expanded in unsorted samples were assigned a CD4+, CD8+ or unknown annotation through matching of protein sequences in sorted samples from the same patient. Wilcoxon tests were applied to paired samples to test diversity changes from C1D1 to C4D1. In TCRdb, the immuneACCESS table is reduced to in-frame sequences with V and J assigned. These tables do not hold every clone; where another copy was compared, an unresolved V gene accounts for under half, and the others remain unexplained. V, J and clone size are taken as reported in that table, and D and trimming were inferred from the DNA itself. Here the sample has 25,000 to 40,000 clones; around 74% occur a single time. The ten largest make up roughly 4% of the sample.

The time point label of this sample denotes: cycle 4 day 1 (C4D1), after more than five weeks of nivolumab. Relapse after autologous stem cell transplantation had occurred in all trial patients, and cohorts A, B and C were distinguished by prior brentuximab vedotin exposure. A total of under 70 patients with relapsed/refractory classical Hodgkin lymphoma made up the trial cohort, and each patient's best overall response was complete response, partial response or progressive disease. In the multi-cohort phase II CheckMate 205 trial, trial patients received single-agent nivolumab. Best overall response was determined by an independent review committee according to the 2007 International Working Group response criteria. PBMCs from the trial were collected at three points: immediately before nivolumab initiation (C1D1), and during therapy at cycle 2 day 1 and cycle 4 day 1. Peripheral blood was collected in 8 mL Vacutainer Cell Preparation Tubes, from which PBMCs were isolated by centrifugation and then cryopreserved.

The specimen was peripheral blood mononuclear cells (PBMCs), collected before the fourth cycle of nivolumab. This TCR was recovered from a human donor with classical Hodgkin lymphoma. The chain is encoded by TRBV9 joined to TRBJ2-3; the junction holds 10 bases that match TRBD2. The sequenced DNA is TGTGCCAGCAGCGCAAAACTAGCGGGGCCCACAGATACGCAGTATTTT. Its translation is CASSAKLAGPTDTQYF.